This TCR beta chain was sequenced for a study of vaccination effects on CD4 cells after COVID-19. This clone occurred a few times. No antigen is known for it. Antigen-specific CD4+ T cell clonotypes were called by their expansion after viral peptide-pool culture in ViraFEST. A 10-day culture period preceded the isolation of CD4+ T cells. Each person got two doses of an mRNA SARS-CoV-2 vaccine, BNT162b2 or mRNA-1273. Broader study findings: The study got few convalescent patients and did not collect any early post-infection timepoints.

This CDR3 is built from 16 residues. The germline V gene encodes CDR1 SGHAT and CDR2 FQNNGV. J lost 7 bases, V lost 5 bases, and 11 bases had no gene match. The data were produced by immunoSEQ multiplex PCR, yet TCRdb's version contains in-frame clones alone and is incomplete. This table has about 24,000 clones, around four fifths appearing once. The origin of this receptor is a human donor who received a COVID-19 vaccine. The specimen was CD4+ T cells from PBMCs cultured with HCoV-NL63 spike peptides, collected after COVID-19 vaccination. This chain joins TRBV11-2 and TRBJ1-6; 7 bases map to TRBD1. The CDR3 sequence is CASSHIRDSKNSPLHF. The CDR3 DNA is TGTGCCAGCAGCCATATCCGGGACAGCAAGAATTCACCCCTCCACTTT. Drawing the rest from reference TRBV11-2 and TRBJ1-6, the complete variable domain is EAGVAQSPRYKIIEKRQSVAFWCNPISGHATLYWYQQILGQGPKLLIQFQNNGVVDDSQLPKDRFSAERLKGVDSTLKIQPAKLEDSAVYLCASSHIRDSKNSPLHFGNGTRLTVT.